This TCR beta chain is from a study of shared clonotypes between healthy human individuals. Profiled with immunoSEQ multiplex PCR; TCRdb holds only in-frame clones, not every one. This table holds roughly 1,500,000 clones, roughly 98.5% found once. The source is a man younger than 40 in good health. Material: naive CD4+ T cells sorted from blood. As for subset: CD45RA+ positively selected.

The CDR3 DNA follows: TGTGCCAGCAGCCAAGGACTAGCGGAAGTTTTGTACAATGAGCAGTTCTTC. As protein: CASSQGLAEVLYNEQFF. The V call is TRBV5-4, the J call TRBJ2-1, with 10 nucleotides matching TRBD2. CDR3 length equals 17 residues. V gave up 4 bases and J gave up 4 bases; unmatched junction bases: 11. The germline V gene has CDR1 SGHNT and CDR2 YYREEE (reference sequence).